The source of this T cell receptor (beta chain) is a study of blood T cell repertoires in COVID-19 (dated by TCRdb to the early 2020s). For the wider study: The collaborator samples originated in the United States, Italy and Spain and spanned the acute and convalescent phases of COVID-19. The prospective study material was composed of cDNA or gDNA derived from T cells, B-cell-depleted T cells, or PBMCs. Deeply sampled blood TCRbeta repertoires from subjects exposed to, actively infected with, or recovered from COVID-19 were included in the dataset. The repertoires were released in a freely available public database meant as a resource for research on the immune response to SARS-CoV-2. The samples were drawn from two sources: the first 160 participants of the ongoing ImmuneRACE study, and some 1,300 subjects contributed by 6 global collaborators. The sample metadata nearly always contained a de-identified subject ID, COVID-19 status, age in years and sex. Where available, HLA class I and class II types were taken from metadata supplied by the sample provider and were not determined by assay-based typing.

TCRbeta CDR3 regions were amplified from genomic DNA by means of the immunoSEQ Assay, a bias-controlled multiplex PCR. Under the source paper's analysis protocol: The number of nucleated cells in each sample was estimated by amplification of reference gene primers within the assay. To quantify the absolute abundance of each unique TCRbeta CDR3 rearrangement, sequence reads were collapsed and filtered. For each sample, productive Simpson clonality was calculated by taking the square root of Simpson's diversity index across productive rearrangements. Drawn from immuneACCESS, this table holds only the in-frame rearrangements with V and J called that TCRdb kept. Clones are partly lost; checked studies trace under half to an unresolved V gene and leave the rest unexplained. The D gene and trimming were derived from the DNA, and the V and J assignments and clone size from that table. The sample table holds 50,000 to 80,000 clones, of which approximately 80% were seen once. Of the sample, less than 6.5% falls within the top ten clones.

Regarding this clone: Its cognate antigen has yet to be identified. One base away there is no much larger clone; base qualities are not given.

The collaborating institutions used their own protocols to collect whole blood in K2EDTA tubes. Collaborator samples were shipped for TCRbeta analysis as frozen whole blood, isolated PBMCs, or DNA extracted from either sample type. Here is what the overall study found, with its caveats: Clinical and demographic metadata were provided uncurated, with the amount varying by source and participant.

CDR1 and CDR2, per the germline V gene, are SGDLS and YYNGEE. Counted from cysteine to phenylalanine, this CDR3 has 14 amino acids. Solely the CDR3 DNA is kept, with 42 bases framed from the first base. Trimming removed 2 bases from V and 2 bases from J, leaving 10 bases between the germline ends. This receptor chain uses TRBV9 and TRBJ1-1, with TRBD1 perhaps the D gene, on 6 matching bases. This clonotype was obtained from a woman aged 60 to 75 with acute or convalescent COVID-19. The sample comprised peripheral blood. The DNA reads TGTGCCAGCAGCGTCCGACAGGTCAACACTGAAGCTTTCTTT. Translated, this is CASSVRQVNTEAFF.